This TCR beta chain was retrieved from a study of blood T cell repertoires in COVID-19. Only one count was recorded for this clone. The CDR3 sequence is 12 residues long. Between the trimmed V and J ends, which lost 7 bases and 1 base, there was a span of 8 bases. In germline, CDR1 is SNHLY, CDR2 FYNNEI. Using immunoSEQ multiplex PCR, the repertoire was profiled, and TCRdb retains in-frame clones only, with some absent. This table has over 200,000 clones, more than 80% appearing once. The sequenced sample consisted of PBMCs or T cells enriched from blood (not recorded which). The chain employs TRBV2 and TRBJ2-7, with D perhaps TRBD1 (5 bases). The receptor comes from a man aged 25-40 years who had recovered from COVID-19. CDR3 sequence (DNA): TGTGCCAGCATGACAGCATCCTACGAGCAGTACTTC. It codes for CASMTASYEQYF.